This TCR beta chain stems from a study of cytomegalovirus exposure and HLA in healthy donors. Study at large: HLA-typed donors were the source of approximately 80 million unique TCRs held in an early data release. Study-wide results and limits: Most of the TCR beta V segments (in an earlier analysis) were productive either about 87% or about 30% of the time. Confirmation was obtained in vitro that a few CMV-associated chains are specific for CMV antigens.

Vbeta (60) and Jbeta (13) primers were used in the PCR. Assay used: immunoSEQ multiplex PCR; TCRdb lists only in-frame clones, some missing. The sample lists approximately 150,000 clones; roughly two thirds were seen once. This clone was seen more than once but under ten times. The antigen remains unidentified. This CDR3 is 13 amino acids long. The V gene lost 3 bases and the J gene lost 6 bases, with 11 bases spanning the gap. Per germline, CDR1 SEHNR and CDR2 FQNEAQ (reference sequence). The chain combines TRBV7-9 with TRBJ1-1; possibly TRBD1 for D (5 bases). Sequences were obtained from PBMCs. The sequence came from a male donor in good health and CMV-seronegative. In DNA, the CDR3 is TGTGCCAGCAGCTTGGCAGGGTACGCTGAAGCTTTCTTT. Its protein product is CASSLAGYAEAFF.